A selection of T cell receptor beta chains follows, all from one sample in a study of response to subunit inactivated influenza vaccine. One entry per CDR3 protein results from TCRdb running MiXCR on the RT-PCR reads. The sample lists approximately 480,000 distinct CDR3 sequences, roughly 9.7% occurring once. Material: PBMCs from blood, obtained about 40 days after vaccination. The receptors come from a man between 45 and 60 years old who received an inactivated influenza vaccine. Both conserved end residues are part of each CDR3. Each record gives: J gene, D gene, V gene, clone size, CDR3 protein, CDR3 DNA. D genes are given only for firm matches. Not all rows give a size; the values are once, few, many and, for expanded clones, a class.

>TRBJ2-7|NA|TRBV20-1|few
CSARDSLRPGNYEQYF
TGCAGTGCTAGAGACAGCCTGAGGCCGGGGAACTACGAGCAGTACTTC
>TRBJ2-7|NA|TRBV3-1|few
CASSQVGRGSSYEQYF
TGTGCCAGCAGCCAAGTAGGACGGGGGAGCTCCTACGAGCAGTACTTC
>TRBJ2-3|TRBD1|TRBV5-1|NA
CASSFAPTGGADTQYF
TGCGCCAGCAGCTTCGCTCCGACAGGGGGAGCAGATACGCAGTATTTT
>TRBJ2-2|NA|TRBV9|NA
CASSEYSKTGELFF
TGTGCCAGCAGCGAGTATAGTAAAACCGGGGAGCTGTTTTTT
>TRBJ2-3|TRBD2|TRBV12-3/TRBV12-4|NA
CASSPSGRPITDTQYF
TGTGCCAGCAGCCCTAGCGGGAGGCCGATCACAGATACGCAGTATTTT
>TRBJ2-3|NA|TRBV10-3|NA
CAISGTLGRDTQYF
TGTGCCATCAGTGGGACACTTGGAAGGGATACGCAGTATTTT
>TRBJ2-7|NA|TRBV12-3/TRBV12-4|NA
CASMISGAAYEQYF
TGTGCCAGCATGATATCCGGAGCCGCCTACGAGCAGTACTTC
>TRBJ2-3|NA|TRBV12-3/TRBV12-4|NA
CASREHGAARTDTQYF
TGTGCCAGCAGAGAACATGGGGCTGCTCGCACAGATACGCAGTATTTT
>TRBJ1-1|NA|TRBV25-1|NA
CASSESGQLNTEAFF
TGTGCCAGCAGTGAATCGGGACAACTGAACACTGAAGCTTTCTTT
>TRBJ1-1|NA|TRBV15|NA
CATSRDLSTGDHF
TGTGCCACCAGCAGAGATCTCAGCACGGGGGATCACTTT